This T cell receptor beta chain was documented in a study of cytomegalovirus exposure and HLA in healthy donors (dated 2017 in TCRdb). Notes on the research overall: A later analysis indicated that the 90 to 150 validation repertoires were generated on the platform also employed for the approximately 700 repertoires of the first cohort. The aim of the study was to test whether cataloging public T cell receptors could identify signatures of past pathogen exposure. In addition to the first cohort of 666 subjects, a separate validation cohort of under 150 different subjects was used. To predict cytomegalovirus infection status, the study brought together high-throughput TCR immunosequencing, statistical association of individual TCRs with disease status, and machine learning.

Separate from the approximately 730-subject first cohort, the validation cohort of around 130 subjects was the group to which the donors belonged. V is clipped by 5 bases and J by 2 bases, and the sequence between their germline boundaries is 12 bases long. The germline V gene specifies SNHLY as CDR1 and FYNNEI as CDR2. The CDR3 has 14 amino acids, counting the end cysteine and phenylalanine. This entry keeps only the CDR3 DNA: 42 bases, framed from base 1. As to this clone: The target of this receptor is not known. No base-level quality is on record; no much larger clone is a single base apart.

The full study reports these points: The authors suggested that the approach could potentially be generalized to other disease states and immunological phenotypes. A later analysis lacked HLA typing for the validation cohort, so it scored co-occurrence in that cohort across all 120 or so repertoires. Cytomegalovirus status was reported to be diagnosed by the classifier with high specificity and sensitivity in both the original and validation cohorts. In vitro tests confirmed that three of the cytomegalovirus-associated TCR beta chains recognize cytomegalovirus antigens. Subsequent analysis determined that TCRs grouped into clusters in the first cohort also showed a tendency toward co-occurrence across the roughly 120 validation repertoires, and approximately 94% of cluster scores exceeded 0. While some public TCRs were present in many individuals, most TCR sequences turned up only very rarely across donors. The study gave a list of about 170 TCR beta chains associated with cytomegalovirus.

Library generation was performed with the immunoSEQ multiplex PCR assay. In the paper's pipeline: A statistical classification framework was built for diagnosing cytomegalovirus status from the catalog of TCR beta chain sequences. TCRdb stores this immuneACCESS table with in-frame sequences only. Part of the clones is absent; in the studies checked, under half of the shortfall reflects unresolved V genes, and no reason is known for the rest. V, J and clone size were drawn from that table, and D and trimming were deduced from the DNA. The sample contains 150,000 to 200,000 clones, about 89% of them found a single time. The ten biggest clones cover approximately 2.4% of the sample.

The source material was PBMCs. The chain links TRBV2 with TRBJ2-5, and possibly TRBD1, on 5 matching bases. This TCR was sampled from a man between 18 and 35 years old in good health and CMV-seropositive. The CDR3 region reads CASSLGVQQETQYF. The sequence in DNA is TGTGCCAGCAGTTTAGGGGTACAGCAAGAGACCCAGTACTTC.